This entry describes one T cell receptor beta chain. This sample was taken from a study of blood T cell repertoires in COVID-19. Study information: The study drew acute and convalescent COVID-19 samples from the United States, Italy and Spain. From T cells, B-cell-depleted T cells, or PBMCs came the material, which was cDNA or gDNA.

Assay: immunoSEQ multiplex PCR; the TCRdb copy retains only in-frame clones and omits some. Among about 24,000 clones listed, 89% were seen once. CDR3 length equals 15 residues. Germline-derived CDR1 and CDR2 are MDHEN and SYDVKM. The trim removed 5 bases at V and 2 bases at J, leaving 3 bases unmatched. The J gene is TRBJ1-4, the V gene TRBV28; 9 nucleotides line up with TRBD1. Sequencing used peripheral blood. This TCR derives from a woman between 65 and 79 years old with active COVID-19. The CDR3: CASSQQGATNEKLFF. The DNA of the CDR3 is TGTGCCAGCAGTCAACAGGGGGCGACTAATGAAAAACTGTTTTTT.